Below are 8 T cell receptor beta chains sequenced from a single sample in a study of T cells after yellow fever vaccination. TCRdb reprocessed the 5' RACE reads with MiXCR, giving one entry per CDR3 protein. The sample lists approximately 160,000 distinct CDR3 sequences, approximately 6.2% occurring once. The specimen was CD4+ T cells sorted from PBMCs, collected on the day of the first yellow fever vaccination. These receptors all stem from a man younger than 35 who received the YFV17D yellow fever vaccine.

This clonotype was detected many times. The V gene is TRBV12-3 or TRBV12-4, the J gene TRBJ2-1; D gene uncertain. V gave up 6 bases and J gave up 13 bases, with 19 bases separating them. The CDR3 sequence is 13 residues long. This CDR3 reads CASSLRSRIDQFF. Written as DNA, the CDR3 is TGTGCCAGCAGCCTCCGGTCCCGAATTGATCAGTTCTTC.

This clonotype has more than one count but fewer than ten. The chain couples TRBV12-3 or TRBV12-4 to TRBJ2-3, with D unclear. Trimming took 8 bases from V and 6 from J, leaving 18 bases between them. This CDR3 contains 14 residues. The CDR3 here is CASVRDFLTDTQYF. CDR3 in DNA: TGTGCCAGCGTTCGAGACTTCCTAACGGATACGCAGTATTTT.

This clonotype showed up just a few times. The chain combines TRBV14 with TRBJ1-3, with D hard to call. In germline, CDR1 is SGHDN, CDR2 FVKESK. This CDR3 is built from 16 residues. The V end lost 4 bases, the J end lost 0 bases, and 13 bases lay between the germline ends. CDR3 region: CASSPLGRISGNTIYF. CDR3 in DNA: TGTGCCAGCAGCCCGTTAGGACGGATCTCTGGAAACACCATATATTTT. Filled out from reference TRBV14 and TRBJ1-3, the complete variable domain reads EAGVTQFPSHSVIEKGQTVTLRCDPISGHDNLYWYRRVMGKEIKFLLHFVKESKQDESGMPNNRFLAERTGGTYSTLKVQPAELEDSGVYFCASSPLGRISGNTIYFGEGSWLTVV.

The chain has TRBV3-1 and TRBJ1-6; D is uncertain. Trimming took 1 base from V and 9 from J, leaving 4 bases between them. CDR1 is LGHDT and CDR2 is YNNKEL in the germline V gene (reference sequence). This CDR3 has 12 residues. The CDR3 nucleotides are TGTGCCAGCAGCCAAGTGACTTCACCCCTCCACTTT. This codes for CASSQVTSPLHF.

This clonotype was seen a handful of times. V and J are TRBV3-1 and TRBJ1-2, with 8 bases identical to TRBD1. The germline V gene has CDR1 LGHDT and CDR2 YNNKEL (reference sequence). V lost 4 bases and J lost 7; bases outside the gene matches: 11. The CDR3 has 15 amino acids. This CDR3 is CASSPKRDRSIGYTF. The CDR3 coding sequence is TGTGCCAGCAGCCCAAAGAGGGACAGGTCGATTGGCTACACCTTC.

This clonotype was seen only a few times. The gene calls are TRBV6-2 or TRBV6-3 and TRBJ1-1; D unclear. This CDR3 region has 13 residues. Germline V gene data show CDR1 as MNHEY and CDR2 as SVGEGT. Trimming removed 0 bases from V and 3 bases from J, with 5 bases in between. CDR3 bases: TGTGCCAGCAGTTACTCCCAGGACACTGAAGCTTTCTTT. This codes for CASSYSQDTEAFF.

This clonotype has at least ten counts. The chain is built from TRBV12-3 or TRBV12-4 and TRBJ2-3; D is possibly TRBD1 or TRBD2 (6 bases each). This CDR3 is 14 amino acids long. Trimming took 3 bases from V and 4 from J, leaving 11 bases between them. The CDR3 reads CASSFWGAPDTQYF. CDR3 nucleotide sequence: TGTGCCAGCAGTTTTTGGGGGGCCCCAGATACGCAGTATTTT.

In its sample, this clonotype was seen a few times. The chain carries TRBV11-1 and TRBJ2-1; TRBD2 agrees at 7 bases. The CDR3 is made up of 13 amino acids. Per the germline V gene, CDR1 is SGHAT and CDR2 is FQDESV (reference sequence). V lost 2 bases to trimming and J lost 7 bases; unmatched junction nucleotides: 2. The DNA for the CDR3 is TGTGCCAGCAGCTTAAGAGCGGGGAATGAGCAGTTCTTC. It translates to CASSLRAGNEQFF.